Listed here are 24 T cell receptor beta chains from one sample, sequenced in a study of cytomegalovirus exposure and HLA in healthy donors. It was with 60 Vbeta and 13 Jbeta primers that the PCR ran. Produced via immunoSEQ multiplex PCR; TCRdb's table is partial and in-frame only. This sample has roughly 200,000 clones, with around four fifths found just once. Sequences were obtained from PBMCs. These receptors came from a woman aged 55-75 years in good health and CMV-seropositive.

This chain joins TRBV4-3 and TRBJ1-5, with D uncertain. Trimming left V 0 bases short and J 4 bases short, with 16 bases between. The CDR3 has 17 residues. Germline-derived CDR1 and CDR2 are LGHNA and YSLEER. The CDR3 loop reads CASSQDGGLGRNQPQHF. For the CDR3, the DNA is TGCGCCAGCAGCCAAGATGGCGGCCTCGGCAGAAATCAGCCCCAGCATTTT.

V is TRBV19 and J is TRBJ1-1; D unclear. V lost 4 bases, J lost 1 base, and 10 bases lay in between. Germline assignment: CDR1 LNHDA and CDR2 SQIVND (reference sequence). There are 14 residues in the CDR3. The CDR3 protein is CASSNRFTNTEAFF. In DNA form, the CDR3 reads TGTGCCAGTAGTAATCGGTTCACGAACACTGAAGCTTTCTTT.

On this clone itself: The junction differs from germline at one of its ends, possibly a read error. The V gene is TRBV19, the J gene TRBJ1-1; possibly TRBD1 for D (5 bases). Germline V gene lookup returns CDR1 LNHDA and CDR2 SQIVND (reference sequence). This CDR3 spans 14 amino acids. This CDR3 is CASSSRVGNTEASF. As DNA, the CDR3 is TGTGCCAGTAGCTCCAGGGTGGGGAACACTGAAGCCTCCTTT.

This chain joins TRBV2 and TRBJ2-5, with 12 nucleotides matching TRBD2. The CDR3 spans 16 residues. Germline CDR1 and CDR2: SNHLY and FYNNEI. Trimming cost V 5 bases and J 4 bases; bases outside gene matches: 8. CDR3 bases: TGTGCCAGCAGTAAGACTAGCGGGAGAAGTGGAGAGACCCAGTACTTC. It yields the protein CASSKTSGRSGETQYF.

The rearrangement uses TRBV7-3 and TRBJ1-6; D is perhaps TRBD1 (6 bases). Trimming took off 1 base at V and 10 bases at J, with 11 bases between the two ends. CDR1 and CDR2 (germline): SGHTA, FQGTGA. The CDR3 consists of 14 residues. The CDR3 region is CASSLNQGYSPLHF. CDR3 DNA: TGTGCCAGCAGCTTAAACCAGGGGTACTCACCCCTCCACTTT.

This clone was seen once. V and J are TRBV21-1 and TRBJ2-3; the table's TRBD2 call for D was not verified on the DNA. TRBV21-1 corresponds to a pseudogene. The CDR3 is made up of 15 amino acids. CDR3 DNA: TGTGCCAGCAGCAAAGGAGGGACTTTCGGGGATACGCAGTATTTT. Amino acids: CASSKGGTFGDTQYF.

In DNA, the CDR3 is TGTGCCACCAGTTATTACCCCGGGACAGGGTCCGATGAGCAGTTCTTC. This encodes CATSYYPGTGSDEQFF. J is TRBJ2-1 and V is TRBV15, with TRBD1 matching 9 bases. V lost 6 bases to trimming and J lost 8 bases; unmatched junction nucleotides: 14. Germline V lookup: CDR1 LNHNV, CDR2 YYDKDF (reference sequence). This CDR3 has 16 amino acids.

This clone was counted between two and nine times. The V gene is TRBV7-9, the J gene TRBJ2-1, with TRBD2 matching 8 bases. Germline CDR1 and CDR2: SEHNR and FQNEAQ (reference sequence). The ends lost 7 bases at V and 8 bases at J; junction bases unmatched: 13. This CDR3 contains 15 residues. The CDR3 is CASTPVSGSADEQFF. CDR3 DNA: TGTGCCAGCACCCCCGTCAGCGGGAGTGCCGATGAGCAGTTCTTC.

V gene TRBV14 combines with J gene TRBJ2-1; 8 bases fit TRBD2. There are 17 residues in the CDR3. Germline V gives CDR1 SGHDN, CDR2 FVKESK. V was clipped by 1 base and J by 6 bases; unmatched bases: 11. The CDR3 region has the DNA TGTGCCAGCAGCCAAGTATCCCTATTCCGGGGGGGCAATGAGCAGTTCTTC. Translated, it gives CASSQVSLFRGGNEQFF.

This clone was found a few times. V and J are TRBV10-3 and TRBJ2-5; D is unresolved. The end of the DNA is better explained by TRBJ2-7, so the J call may be wrong. This CDR3 contains 11 residues. Germline V gives CDR1 ENHRY, CDR2 SYGVKD. The CDR3, as DNA: TGTGCCATAGGCGGCGGTTACGAGCAGTACTTC. Its protein product is CAIGGGYEQYF.

The count of this clone is one. V is TRBV5-1 and J is TRBJ2-2; TRBD2 matches 7 bases. This CDR3 spans 20 amino acids. Trimming took 4 bases from V and 6 from J; bases not matched to a gene: 24. Germline values: CDR1 SGHRS, CDR2 YFSETQ. CDR3 DNA sequence: TGCGCCAGCAGCCCTACCACCTGGGGAGGGCCTGGTACGAGGCCCGGGGAGCTGTTTTTT. As protein: CASSPTTWGGPGTRPGELFF.

This rearrangement joins TRBV7-2 to TRBJ2-5; 8 bases fit TRBD1. TRBJ2-7 matches the DNA end more closely, so the J call is doubtful. The CDR3 runs 14 residues. Germline loops: CDR1 SGHTA, CDR2 FQGNSA. This CDR3 is CASSLGTGNYEQYF. The CDR3, as DNA: TGTGCCAGCAGCTTAGGGACAGGGAACTACGAGCAGTACTTC.

This clone was detected only a few times. The chain links TRBV6-6 to TRBJ1-3; 7 nucleotides match TRBD1. CDR3 length: 14 residues. Germline V gives CDR1 MNHNY, CDR2 SVGAGI (reference sequence). Trimming removed 5 bases from V and 4 bases from J; junction bases left unmatched: 5. The CDR3 loop reads CASSLRQGGNTIYF. The CDR3 DNA reads TGTGCCAGCAGTCTTAGACAGGGAGGAAACACCATATATTTT.

The V gene is TRBV12-2, the J gene TRBJ1-5; TRBD1, as called in the table, went unchecked against the DNA. TRBV12-2 is a pseudogene locus. The CDR3 runs to 17 residues. This chain's CDR3 is CASRLADREEPYQPQHF. CDR3 coding DNA: TGTGCAAGTCGCTTAGCGGACAGGGAGGAGCCGTATCAGCCCCAGCATTTT.

The chain combines TRBV7-2 with TRBJ2-1; 13 bases are shared with TRBD2. CDR1 is SGHTA, CDR2 FQGNSA, per germline. After removal of 6 bases from V and 7 bases from J, the junction contained 12 bases not matched to a gene. The CDR3 sequence is 17 residues long. The CDR3 bases are TGTGCCAGCAGGCAACTAGCGGGGGGGCCCTTGAGGAATGAGCAGTTCTTC. It translates to CASRQLAGGPLRNEQFF.

In DNA form, the CDR3 reads TGTGCCAGCAGCGTAACAGGGGGGGACTATGGCTACACCTTC. Its translation is CASSVTGGDYGYTF. The rearrangement joins TRBV7-9 to TRBJ1-2; the match to TRBD1 covers 8 bases. The CDR3 runs 14 residues. The V gene end was trimmed by 5 bases and the J gene end by 3 bases; junction bases not matched to a gene: 5. Germline CDR1 is SEHNR and CDR2 is FQNEAQ (reference sequence).

This clone was seen a few times. The CDR3 region has the DNA TGCGCCAGCAGCCAACAGGGTAGCTATGGCTACACCTTC. Protein: CASSQQGSYGYTF. The chain joins TRBV4-1 to TRBJ1-2; perhaps TRBD1 as D (5 bases). This CDR3 has 13 amino acids. V was trimmed by 2 bases and J by 4 bases, leaving 8 bases between them. The germline V gene encodes CDR1 MGHRA and CDR2 YSYEKL.

The V gene is TRBV5-6, the J gene TRBJ2-1; 11 nucleotides match TRBD1. V was pared by 3 bases and J by 3 bases, with 5 bases of the junction left unmatched. Per the germline V gene, CDR1 is SGHDT and CDR2 is YYEEEE. The CDR3 consists of 16 residues. For the CDR3, the DNA is TGTGCCAGCAGCTGGGGGACAGGGGGAAACTACAATGAGCAGTTCTTC. As protein: CASSWGTGGNYNEQFF.

The genes are TRBV2 and TRBJ2-1; D gene unclear. The CDR3 extends over 11 amino acids. Trimming stripped 3 bases from V and 10 bases from J, with 7 bases between. CDR1 is SNHLY, CDR2 FYNNEI, per germline. The DNA of the CDR3 is TGTGCCAGCAGTGATCGGTGGGAGCAGTTCTTC. This sequence encodes CASSDRWEQFF. The full variable domain, its missing parts supplied by reference TRBV2 and TRBJ2-1, is EPEVTQTPSHQVTQMGQEVILRCVPISNHLYFYWYRQILGQKVEFLVSFYNNEISEKSEIFDDQFSVERPDGSNFTLKIRSTKLEDSAMYFCASSDRWEQFFGPGTRLTVL.

V and J are TRBV5-1 and TRBJ1-1, with D possibly TRBD1 on 6 matching bases. The germline V gene encodes CDR1 SGHRS and CDR2 YFSETQ. Trimming stripped 2 bases from V and 0 bases from J, with 8 bases between. The CDR3 is 14 amino acids. CDR3 in amino acids: CASSFTGLNTEAFF. As DNA, the CDR3 is TGCGCCAGCAGCTTCACAGGGTTGAACACTGAAGCTTTCTTT.

V usage is TRBV30 and J usage is TRBJ2-7; 9 nucleotides align to TRBD1. CDR1 is GTSNPN and CDR2 is SVGIG in the germline V gene (reference sequence). The junction had 12 bases not matched to a gene; V was cut back by 3 bases and J by 3 bases. CDR3 length equals 16 residues. Here the CDR3 reads CAWSRDRGQGGYEQYF. In DNA, the CDR3 is TGTGCCTGGAGCCGAGACCGGGGACAGGGAGGCTACGAGCAGTACTTC.

This chain uses TRBV10-1 with TRBJ2-5, with 12 bases aligning to TRBD2. CDR3 length: 13 amino acids. V was clipped by 6 bases and J by 7 bases; unmatched bases: 3. Germline assignment: CDR1 WNHNN and CDR2 SYGVQD (reference sequence). The CDR3 reads CASSEGLAGTQYF. CDR3 sequence (DNA): TGCGCCAGCAGCGAGGGACTAGCGGGGACCCAGTACTTC.

J is TRBJ2-7 and V is TRBV18; D gene uncertain. The V end was cut by 5 bases, the J end by 3 bases, with 11 bases between. This CDR3 comprises 13 residues. Germline lookup yields CDR1 KGHSH and CDR2 LQKENI. The CDR3 reads CASSVLQYYEQYF. DNA of the CDR3: TGTGCCAGCTCAGTTCTACAGTACTACGAGCAGTACTTC.

This chain connects TRBV7-2 to TRBJ2-7; 10 bases are a match to TRBD1. Germline CDR1 reads SGHTA; CDR2 reads FQGNSA. The CDR3 runs 15 residues. V was pared by 1 base and J by 3 bases, with 3 bases of the junction left unmatched. CDR3: CASSLDGTGVYEQYF. The CDR3 DNA reads as TGTGCCAGCAGCTTAGACGGGACAGGGGTCTACGAGCAGTACTTC. Full variable domain (remainder filled in from reference TRBV7-2 and TRBJ2-7): GAGVSQSPSNKVTEKGKDVELRCDPISGHTALYWYRQSLGQGLEFLIYFQGNSAPDKSGLPSDRFSAERTGGSVSTLTIQRTQQEDSAVYLCASSLDGTGVYEQYFGPGTRLTVT.